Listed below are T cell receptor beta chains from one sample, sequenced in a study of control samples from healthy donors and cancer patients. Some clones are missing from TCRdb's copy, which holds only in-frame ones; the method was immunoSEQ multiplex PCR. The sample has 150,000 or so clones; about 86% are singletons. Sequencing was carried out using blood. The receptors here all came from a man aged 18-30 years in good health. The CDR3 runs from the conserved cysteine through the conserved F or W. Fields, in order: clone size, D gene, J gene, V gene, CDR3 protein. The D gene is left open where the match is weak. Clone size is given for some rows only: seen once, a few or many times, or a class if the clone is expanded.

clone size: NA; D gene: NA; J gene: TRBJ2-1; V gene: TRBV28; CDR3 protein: CASRKSSYNEQFF
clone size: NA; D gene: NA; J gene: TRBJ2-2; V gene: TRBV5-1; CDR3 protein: CASSSAAGAVTGELFF
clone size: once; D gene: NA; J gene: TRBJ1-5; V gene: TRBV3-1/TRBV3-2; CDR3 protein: CASSQDLGLGNQPQHF
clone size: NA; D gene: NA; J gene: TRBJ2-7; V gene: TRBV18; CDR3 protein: CASSPPNPYEQYF
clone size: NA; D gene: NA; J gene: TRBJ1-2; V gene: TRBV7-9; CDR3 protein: CASSFQGYQGASGYTF
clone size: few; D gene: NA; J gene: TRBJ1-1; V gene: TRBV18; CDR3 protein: CASSPPPPGNTEAFF
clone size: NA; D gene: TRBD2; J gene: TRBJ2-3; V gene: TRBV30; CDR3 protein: CACRRGSTDTQYF
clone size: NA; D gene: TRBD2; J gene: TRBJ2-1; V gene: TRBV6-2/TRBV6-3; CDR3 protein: CASSSHLAGGNEQFF
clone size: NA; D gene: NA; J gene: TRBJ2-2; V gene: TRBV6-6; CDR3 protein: CASKQGPGELFF
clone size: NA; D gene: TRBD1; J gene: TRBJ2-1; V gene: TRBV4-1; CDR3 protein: CASSRLGTDNEQFF
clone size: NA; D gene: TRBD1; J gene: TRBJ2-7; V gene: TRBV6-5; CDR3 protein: CASSRQGTFYEQYF
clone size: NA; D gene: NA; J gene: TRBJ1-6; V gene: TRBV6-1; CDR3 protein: CASSEMDSGGSPLHF
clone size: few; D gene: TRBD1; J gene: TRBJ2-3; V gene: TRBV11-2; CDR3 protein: CASSSVDRRTDTQYF
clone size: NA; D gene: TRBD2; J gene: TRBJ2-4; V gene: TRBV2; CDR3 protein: CASREGLAGGPGGKNIQYF
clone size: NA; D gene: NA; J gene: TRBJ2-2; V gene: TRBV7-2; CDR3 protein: CASILQPGTGTGELFF
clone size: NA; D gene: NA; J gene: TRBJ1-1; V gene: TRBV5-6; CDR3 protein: CASSLTGVEAFF
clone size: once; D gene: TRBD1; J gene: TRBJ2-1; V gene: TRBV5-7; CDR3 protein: CASSNGQDNEQFF
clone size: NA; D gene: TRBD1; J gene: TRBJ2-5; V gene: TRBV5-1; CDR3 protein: CASSSGTDQETQYF
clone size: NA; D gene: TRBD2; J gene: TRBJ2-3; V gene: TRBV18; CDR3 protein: CASSPGLVKGDTQYF
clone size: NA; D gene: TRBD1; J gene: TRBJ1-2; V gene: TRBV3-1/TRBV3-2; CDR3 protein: CASSQKTGVCGYTF
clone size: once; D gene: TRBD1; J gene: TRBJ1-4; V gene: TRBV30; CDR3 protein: CAWSSQGATNEKLFF
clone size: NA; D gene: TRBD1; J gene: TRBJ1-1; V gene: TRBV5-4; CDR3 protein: CASSRTGGDTEAFF
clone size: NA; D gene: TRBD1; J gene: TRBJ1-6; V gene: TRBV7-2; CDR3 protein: CASRPGTGVRAPLHF
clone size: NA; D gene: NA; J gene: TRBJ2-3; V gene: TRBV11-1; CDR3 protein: CASSLAVGSDTQYF
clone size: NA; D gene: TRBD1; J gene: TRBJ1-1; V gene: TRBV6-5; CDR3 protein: CASSFDRGTEAFF
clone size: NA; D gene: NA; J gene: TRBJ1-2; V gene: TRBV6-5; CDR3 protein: CACSPNYGYTF
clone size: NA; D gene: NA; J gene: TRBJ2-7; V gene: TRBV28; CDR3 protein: CASSPGGPNYEQYF
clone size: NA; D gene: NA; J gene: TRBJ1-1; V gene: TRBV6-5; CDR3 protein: CASSRDTHTEAFF
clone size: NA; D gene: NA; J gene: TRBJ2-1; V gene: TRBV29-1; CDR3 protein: CSVVTGLNEQFF
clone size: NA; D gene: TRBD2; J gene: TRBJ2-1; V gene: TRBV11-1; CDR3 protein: CASSLQAGGLKFF
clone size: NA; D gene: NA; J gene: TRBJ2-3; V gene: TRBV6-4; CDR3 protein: CASSRYASTDTQYF
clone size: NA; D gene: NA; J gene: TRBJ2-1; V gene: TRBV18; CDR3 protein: CASSPWYNEQFF
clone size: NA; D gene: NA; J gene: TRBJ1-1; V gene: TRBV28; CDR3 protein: CASSNQGLSTEAFF
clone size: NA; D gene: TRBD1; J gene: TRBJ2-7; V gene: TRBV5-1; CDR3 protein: CASSSATGVGYEQYF
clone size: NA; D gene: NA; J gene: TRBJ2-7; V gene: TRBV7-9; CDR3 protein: CASSPPGGGAVYEQYF
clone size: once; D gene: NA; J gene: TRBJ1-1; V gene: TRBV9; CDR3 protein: CASSVAVRTEAFF
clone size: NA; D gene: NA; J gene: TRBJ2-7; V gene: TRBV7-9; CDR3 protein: CASSPSGAYEQYF
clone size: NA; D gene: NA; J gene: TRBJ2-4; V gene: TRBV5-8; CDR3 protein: CAGGFLNIQYF
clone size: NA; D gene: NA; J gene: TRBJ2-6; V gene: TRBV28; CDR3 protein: CASSSWGPGANVLTF
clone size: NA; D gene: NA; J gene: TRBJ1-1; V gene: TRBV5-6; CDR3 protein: CASSLGGIGTEAFF
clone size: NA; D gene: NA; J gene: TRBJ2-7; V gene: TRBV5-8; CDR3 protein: CATPSEIFSYEQYF
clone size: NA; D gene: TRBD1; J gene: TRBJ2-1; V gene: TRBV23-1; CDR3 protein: CASSQRGTGPWNEQFF
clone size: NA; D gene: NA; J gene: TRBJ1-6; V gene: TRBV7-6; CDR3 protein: CASSQGQRGPLHF
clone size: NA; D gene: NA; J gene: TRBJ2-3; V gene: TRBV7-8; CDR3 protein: CASSRRPTDTQYF
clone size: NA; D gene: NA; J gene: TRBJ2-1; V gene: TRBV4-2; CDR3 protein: CASSQLLPPAANEQFF
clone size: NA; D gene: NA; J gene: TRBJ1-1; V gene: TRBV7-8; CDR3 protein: CASSLALWETEAFF
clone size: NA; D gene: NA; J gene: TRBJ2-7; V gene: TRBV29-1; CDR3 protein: CSVGPEARLDRAGDEQYF
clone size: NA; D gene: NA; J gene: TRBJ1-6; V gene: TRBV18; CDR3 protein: CASSPSDSAYNSPLHF